Below are 19 T cell receptor beta chains sequenced from a single sample in a study of control samples from healthy donors and cancer patients. Assay: immunoSEQ multiplex PCR; the TCRdb copy retains only in-frame clones and omits some. The repertoire includes some 3,300 clones, 70% to 85% of them detected once, and 9% sits in the top ten. Material for sequencing was formalin-fixed, paraffin-embedded tissue. All receptors derive from a female donor with melanoma.

A word on this clone: The same CDR3 can be traced to other DNA sequences in this sample. V gene TRBV5-1 combines with J gene TRBJ2-1, with 12 bases fitting TRBD2. The V and J ends lost 3 bases and 3 bases, in that order; junction bases with no gene match: 10. The CDR3 sequence is 18 residues long. Germline V gene lookup returns CDR1 SGHRS and CDR2 YFSETQ. CDR3 protein: CASSSGTSGSPHYNEQFF. CDR3 DNA: TGCGCCAGCAGCTCTGGGACTAGCGGGTCGCCACACTACAATGAGCAGTTCTTC.

The genes are TRBV19 and TRBJ1-1, with D unresolved. The V end was cut by 3 bases, the J end by 1 base, with 6 bases between. Germline V lookup: CDR1 LNHDA, CDR2 SQIVND (reference sequence). The CDR3 is 13 residues long. CDR3 in amino acids: CASSISTNTEAFF. CDR3 coding DNA: TGTGCCAGTAGTATTAGCACGAACACTGAAGCTTTCTTT. The full variable domain, rest sourced from reference TRBV19 and TRBJ1-1, is DGGITQSPKYLFRKEGQNVTLSCEQNLNHDAMYWYRQDPGQGLRLIYYSQIVNDFQKGDIAEGYSVSREKKESFPLTVTSAQKNPTAFYLCASSISTNTEAFFGQGTRLTVV.

V and J are TRBV19 and TRBJ1-5, with a tentative D call TRBD1 (5 bases). The CDR3 length is 14 residues. The germline V gene has CDR1 LNHDA and CDR2 SQIVND (reference sequence). Trimming shortened V by 6 bases and J by 2 bases, and 11 bases separated the two germline ends. The CDR3 loop is CASRKGIGNQPQHF. The CDR3 region has the DNA TGTGCCAGTAGGAAGGGGATAGGCAATCAGCCCCAGCATTTT.

This clone appeared a few times. This chain links TRBV21-1 with TRBJ1-2. TRBV21-1 is a known pseudogene. There are 13 residues in the CDR3. CDR3 sequence: CASRVTKPYGYTF. The CDR3 DNA is TGTGCCAGCAGGGTCACGAAGCCCTATGGCTACACCTTC.

Details on this clone: Other DNA sequences in this sample translate to the same CDR3. The V and J genes are TRBV19 and TRBJ2-1; D possibly corresponds to TRBD2 (6 bases). CDR3 length: 17 amino acids. The V end was cut by 3 bases, the J end by 6 bases, with 21 bases between. CDR1 and CDR2 (germline): LNHDA, SQIVND (reference sequence). The CDR3 bases are TGTGCCAGTAGTATCAGATTAGCAGGAGGGCCGGTCAATGAGCAGTTCTTC. Translating it yields CASSIRLAGGPVNEQFF.

V and J are TRBV9 and TRBJ2-1; TRBD2 is a possible D gene (6 bases). Trimming pared 2 bases from V and 6 bases from J, leaving 15 bases between. The CDR3 has 15 amino acids. Germline CDR1 SGDLS, CDR2 YYNGEE. The CDR3 loop reads CASSVLFGSGNEQFF. CDR3 nucleotide sequence: TGTGCCAGCAGCGTCCTCTTCGGGAGCGGCAATGAGCAGTTCTTC.

This sequence joins TRBV18 and TRBJ1-2; 8 bases map to TRBD1. The CDR3 is made up of 13 amino acids. CDR1 KGHSH and CDR2 LQKENI come from the germline V gene. The V gene end was trimmed by 4 bases and the J gene end by 8 bases; junction bases not matched to a gene: 6. This CDR3 reads CASSLGQDFGYTF. DNA of the CDR3: TGTGCCAGCTCACTGGGACAGGATTTCGGCTACACCTTC. The whole variable domain, remainder taken from reference TRBV18 and TRBJ1-2, is NAGVMQNPRHLVRRRGQEARLRCSPMKGHSHVYWYRQLPEEGLKFMVYLQKENIIDESGMPKERFSAEFPKEGPSILRIQQVVRGDSAAYFCASSLGQDFGYTFGSGTRLTVV.

The V gene is TRBV19, the J gene TRBJ2-1; TRBD2 might be the D (6 bases). V lost 5 bases to trimming and J lost 4 bases, with 18 bases between them. The CDR3 length is 16 residues. Germline V gene lookup returns CDR1 LNHDA and CDR2 SQIVND (reference sequence). The CDR3 loop is CASSRGWGREYNEQFF. The CDR3 DNA reads as TGTGCCAGTAGTCGGGGGTGGGGCAGGGAGTACAATGAGCAGTTCTTC.

The chain joins TRBV4-2 to TRBJ2-1; 9 bases align to TRBD2. Looked up from germline, CDR1 is LGHNA and CDR2 is YNFKEQ. With V trimmed by 0 bases and J by 7 bases, 10 bases remained unmatched. The CDR3 has 17 residues. In DNA, the CDR3 is TGTGCCAGCAGCCAAGAGTTCGTAGCGGGAGCGAGAAATGAGCAGTTCTTC. Protein product: CASSQEFVAGARNEQFF.

The chain is built from TRBV7-9 and TRBJ2-4, with no clear D. Deletions cut 6 bases from V and 9 bases from J, with 12 bases between. This CDR3 contains 12 residues. Germline V lookup: CDR1 SEHNR, CDR2 FQNEAQ (reference sequence). The DNA for the CDR3 is TGTGCCAGCAGTCAAGCGACGGGCATTCAGTACTTC. Protein sequence: CASSQATGIQYF.

The rearrangement links TRBV4-3 to TRBJ2-7; TRBD1 agrees at 9 bases. The CDR3 totals 14 residues. The V gene's germline CDR1 is LGHNA and CDR2 YSLEER. J gave up 4 bases and V 5 bases, and 6 bases lay outside the gene matches. CDR3: CASSSRTGDYEQYF. CDR3 nucleotides: TGCGCCAGCAGCTCCCGGACAGGGGATTACGAGCAGTACTTC.

V and J are TRBV6-1 and TRBJ1-5, with D hard to call. With 3 bases removed from V and 4 bases from J, the gap between germline ends came to 7 bases. The germline CDR1 and CDR2 sequences are MNHNS and SASEGT. The CDR3 is made up of 13 amino acids. The CDR3 sequence: CASSEEENQPQHF. CDR3 coding DNA: TGTGCCAGCAGTGAGGAGGAGAATCAGCCCCAGCATTTT.

J is TRBJ2-3 and V is TRBV28, with D maybe TRBD2 (5 bases). The CDR3 is 15 amino acids. V was cut by 3 bases and J by 4 bases, with 14 bases left in between. Germline lookup yields CDR1 MDHEN and CDR2 SYDVKM. CDR3 in DNA: TGTGCCAGCAGTTTTAGCGTCTCCGTCCCAGATACGCAGTATTTT. This encodes CASSFSVSVPDTQYF.

This rearrangement joins TRBV15 to TRBJ1-1, with D uncertain. The CDR3 spans 12 residues. Trimming removed 5 bases at V and 8 bases at J, with 12 bases between. CDR1 and CDR2 (germline): LNHNV, YYDKDF (reference sequence). The CDR3 DNA reads TGTGCCACCAGCGTGGTACGAGGAGAAGCTTTCTTT. It translates to CATSVVRGEAFF.

The genes are TRBV5-6 and TRBJ1-2; the match to TRBD1 covers 10 bases. The V and J ends lost 1 base and 8 bases, in that order; junction bases with no gene match: 5. This CDR3 is 14 amino acids long. Germline V gene data show CDR1 as SGHDT and CDR2 as YYEEEE. CDR3 amino acids: CASSLWDRGGGYTF. The CDR3 region has the DNA TGTGCCAGCAGCTTGTGGGACAGGGGTGGCGGCTACACCTTC. Looking up the rest from reference TRBV5-6 and TRBJ1-2 gives the full variable domain: DAGVTQSPTHLIKTRGQQVTLRCSPKSGHDTVSWYQQALGQGPQFIFQYYEEEERQRGNFPDRFSGHQFPNYSSELNVNALLLGDSALYLCASSLWDRGGGYTFGSGTRLTVV.

The chain uses TRBV7-9 and TRBJ2-1; no clear D. V was clipped by 0 bases and J by 0 bases, with 6 bases between them. CDR1 SEHNR and CDR2 FQNEAQ come from the germline V gene (reference sequence). This CDR3 is built from 15 residues. CDR3 in amino acids: CASSLAWSSYNEQFF. The CDR3, as DNA: TGTGCCAGCAGCTTAGCTTGGAGCTCCTACAATGAGCAGTTCTTC.

V usage is TRBV28 and J usage is TRBJ2-5; 7 nucleotides match TRBD2. The ends lost 4 bases at V and 3 bases at J; junction bases unmatched: 2. The V gene's germline CDR1 is MDHEN and CDR2 SYDVKM. This CDR3 region has 13 residues. The CDR3 bases are TGTGCCAGCAGTTCCAGCGGGGAAGAGACCCAGTACTTC. This translates into CASSSSGEETQYF.

This rearrangement joins TRBV15 to TRBJ2-7; D remains ambiguous. Deletions cut 0 bases from V and 2 bases from J, with 8 bases between. The CDR3 contains 14 residues. Germline CDR1 reads LNHNV; CDR2 reads YYDKDF (reference sequence). The CDR3 loop is CATSRDGSTYEQYF. The CDR3 nucleotides read TGTGCCACCAGCAGAGACGGCTCAACCTACGAGCAGTACTTC.

The genes are TRBV28 and TRBJ1-2; D possibly corresponds to TRBD1 (5 bases). With 3 bases removed from V and 5 bases from J, the gap between germline ends came to 13 bases. The CDR3 has 14 residues. Germline values: CDR1 MDHEN, CDR2 SYDVKM. This chain's CDR3 is CASSFPRDRYGYTF. CDR3 nucleotide sequence: TGTGCCAGCAGTTTCCCACGGGACCGGTATGGCTACACCTTC.